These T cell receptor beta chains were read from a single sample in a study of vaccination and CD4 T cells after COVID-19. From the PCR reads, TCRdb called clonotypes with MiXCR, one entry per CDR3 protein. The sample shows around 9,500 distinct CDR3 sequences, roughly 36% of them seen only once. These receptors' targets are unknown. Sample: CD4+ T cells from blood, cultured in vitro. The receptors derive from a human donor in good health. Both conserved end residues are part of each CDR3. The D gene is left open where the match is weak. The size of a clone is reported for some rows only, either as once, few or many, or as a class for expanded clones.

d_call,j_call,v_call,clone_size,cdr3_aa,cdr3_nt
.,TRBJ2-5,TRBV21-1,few,CASSKWGVYQETQYF,TGTGCCAGCAGCAAATGGGGGGTGTACCAAGAGACCCAGTACTTC
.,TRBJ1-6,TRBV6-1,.,CASTGTGTANSPLHF,TGTGCCAGCACCGGAACCGGGACGGCGAATTCACCCCTCCACTTT
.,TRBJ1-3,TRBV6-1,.,CASSERSSGNTIYF,TGTGCCAGCAGTGAACGATCCTCTGGAAACACCATATATTTT
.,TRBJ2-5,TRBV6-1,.,CASSSGQWTQYF,TGTGCCAGCTCCTCGGGGCAGTGGACCCAGTACTTC
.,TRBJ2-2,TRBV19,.,CASSIALMGSTGELFF,TGTGCCAGTAGTATAGCACTGATGGGTTCCACCGGGGAGCTGTTTTTT
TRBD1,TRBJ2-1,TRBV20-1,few,CSATDRHEQFF,TGCAGTGCCACGGACAGGCACGAGCAGTTCTTC
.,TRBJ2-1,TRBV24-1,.,CATSDSGQGVDEQFF,.
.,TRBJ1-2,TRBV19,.,CASSIEGGTDGYTF,TGTGCCAGTAGTATTGAGGGGGGGACTGATGGCTACACCTTC
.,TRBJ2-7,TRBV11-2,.,CASTSRPGPDLPYEQYF,TGTGCCAGCACATCACGACCCGGACCTGACCTCCCCTACGAGCAGTACTTC
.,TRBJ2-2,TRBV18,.,CASSGTGVNTGELFF,TGTGCCAGCTCAGGCACGGGAGTGAACACCGGGGAGCTGTTTTTT
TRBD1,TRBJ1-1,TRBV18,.,CASSPTGGWTEAFF,TGTGCCAGCTCACCGACAGGGGGCTGGACCGAAGCTTTCTTT
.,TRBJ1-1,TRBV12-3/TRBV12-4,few,CASSLGGEAFF,TGTGCCAGCAGTTTAGGCGGCGAAGCTTTCTTT